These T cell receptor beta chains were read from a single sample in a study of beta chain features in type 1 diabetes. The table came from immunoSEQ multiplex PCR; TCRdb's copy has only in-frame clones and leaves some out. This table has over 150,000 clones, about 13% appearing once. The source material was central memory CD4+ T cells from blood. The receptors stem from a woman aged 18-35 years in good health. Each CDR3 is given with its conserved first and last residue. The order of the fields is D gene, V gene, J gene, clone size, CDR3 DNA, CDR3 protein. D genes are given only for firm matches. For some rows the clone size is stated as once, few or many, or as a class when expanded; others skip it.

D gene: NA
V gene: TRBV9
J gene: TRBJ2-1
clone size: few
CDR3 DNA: TGTGCCAGCAGCGTAGGGCGGGACTACAATGAGCAGTTCTTC
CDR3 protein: CASSVGRDYNEQFF

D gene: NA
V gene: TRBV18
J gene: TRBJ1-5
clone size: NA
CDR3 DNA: TGTGCCAGCTCCCCCCAGGGAAGCCAGCCCCAGCATTTT
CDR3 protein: CASSPQGSQPQHF

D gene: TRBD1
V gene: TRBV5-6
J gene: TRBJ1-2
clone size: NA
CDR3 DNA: TGTGCCAGCAGCTTGGAACAGGGGGGTAGGCATGGCTACACCTTC
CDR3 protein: CASSLEQGGRHGYTF

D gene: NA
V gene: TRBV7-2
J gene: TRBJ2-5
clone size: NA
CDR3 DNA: TGTGCCAGCAGCACTTACAGTGAGACCCAGTACTTC
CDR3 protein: CASSTYSETQYF

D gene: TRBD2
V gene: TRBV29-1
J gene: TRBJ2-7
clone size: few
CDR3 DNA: TGCAGCGCCACTTTCGGACTAGCGGCGGTCGAGCAGTACTTC
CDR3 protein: CSATFGLAAVEQYF

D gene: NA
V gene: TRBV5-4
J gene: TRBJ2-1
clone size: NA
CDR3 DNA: TGTGCCAGCAGCTTGGGCGCAGGGCATACCTACAATGAGCAGTTCTTC
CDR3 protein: CASSLGAGHTYNEQFF

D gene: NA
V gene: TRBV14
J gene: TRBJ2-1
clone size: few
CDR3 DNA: TGTGCCAGCAGCCAGTTTAGTACTAGATCGTCGAGCTCCTACAATGAGCAGTTCTTC
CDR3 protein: CASSQFSTRSSSSYNEQFF

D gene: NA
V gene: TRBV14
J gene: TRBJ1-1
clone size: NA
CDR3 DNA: TGTGCCAGCAGCCAAAACAGGGTAAAGAACACTGAAGCTTTCTTT
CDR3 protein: CASSQNRVKNTEAFF

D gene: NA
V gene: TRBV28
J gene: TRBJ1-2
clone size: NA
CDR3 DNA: TGTGCCAGCATTAGAGGGAACTATGGCTACACCTTC
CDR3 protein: CASIRGNYGYTF

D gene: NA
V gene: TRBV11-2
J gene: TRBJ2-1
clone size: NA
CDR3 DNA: TGTGCCAGCAGCTTAGTCTCGGTCGTGCAGTTCTTC
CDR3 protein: CASSLVSVVQFF

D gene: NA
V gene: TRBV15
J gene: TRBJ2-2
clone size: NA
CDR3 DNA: TGTGCCACCAGCAGAGACAGGGTGCATACCGGGGAGCTGTTTTTT
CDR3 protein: CATSRDRVHTGELFF

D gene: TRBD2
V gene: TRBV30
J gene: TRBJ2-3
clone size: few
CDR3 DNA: TGTGCCTGGCAGTCCCGGGGACTAGCGGGATCCACAGATACGCAGTATTTT
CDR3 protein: CAWQSRGLAGSTDTQYF

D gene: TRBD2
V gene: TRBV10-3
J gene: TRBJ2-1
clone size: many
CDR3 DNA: TGTGCCATCAGCGCCGGGACTAGCGGGACCGATGAGCAGTTCTTC
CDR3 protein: CAISAGTSGTDEQFF

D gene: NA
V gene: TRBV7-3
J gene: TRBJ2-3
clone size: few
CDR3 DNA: TGTGCCAGCAGCTTAAGGGGGGCAGGGGGTACAACAGATACGCAGTATTTT
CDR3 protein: CASSLRGAGGTTDTQYF

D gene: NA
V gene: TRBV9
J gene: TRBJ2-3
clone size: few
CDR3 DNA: TGTGCCAGCAGCTCCTCGGCAGATACGCAGTATTTT
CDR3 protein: CASSSSADTQYF

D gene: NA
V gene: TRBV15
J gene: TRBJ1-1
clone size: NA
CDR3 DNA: TGTGCCACCAGCAGAGATCGAGGGCCAGAAGCTTTCTTT
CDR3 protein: CATSRDRGPEAFF

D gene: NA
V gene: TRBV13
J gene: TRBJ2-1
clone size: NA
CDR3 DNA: TGTGCCAGCAGCTTAGGCACTAGTCCTGAGCAGTTCTTC
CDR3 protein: CASSLGTSPEQFF

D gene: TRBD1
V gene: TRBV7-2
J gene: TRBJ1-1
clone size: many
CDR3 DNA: TGTGCCAGCAGCCGACAGGGCAACACTGAAGCTTTCTTT
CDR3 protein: CASSRQGNTEAFF

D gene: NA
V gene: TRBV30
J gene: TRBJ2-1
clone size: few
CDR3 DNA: TGTGCCTGGAGCGGGAACTACAATGAGCAGTTCTTC
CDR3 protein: CAWSGNYNEQFF

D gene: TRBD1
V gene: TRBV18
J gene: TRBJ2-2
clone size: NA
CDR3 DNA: TGTGCCAGCTCACCAGGGCGACAGGGTTCAGTGTTTTTT
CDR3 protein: CASSPGRQGSVFF

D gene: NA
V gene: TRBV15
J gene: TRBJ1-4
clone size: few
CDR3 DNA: TGTGCCACCACCCCGCGGGGAGGAGGAGAAAAACTGTTTTTT
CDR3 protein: CATTPRGGGEKLFF

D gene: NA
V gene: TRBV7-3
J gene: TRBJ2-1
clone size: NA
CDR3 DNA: TGTGCCAGCAGCTTTAGTAGGGGAGGCGGCTATGAGCAGTTCTTC
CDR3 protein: CASSFSRGGGYEQFF

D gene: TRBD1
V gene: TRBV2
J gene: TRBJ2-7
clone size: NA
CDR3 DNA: TGTGCCAGCAGTGAGGGACAGGGCAACGAGCAGTACTTC
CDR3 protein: CASSEGQGNEQYF

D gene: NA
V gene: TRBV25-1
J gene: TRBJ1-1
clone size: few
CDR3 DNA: TGTGCCAGCAGTGAATCACTTGGGGGGTCGGCGGGAACTGAAGCTTTCTTT
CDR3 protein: CASSESLGGSAGTEAFF

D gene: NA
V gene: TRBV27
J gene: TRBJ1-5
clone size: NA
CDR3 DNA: TGTGCCAGCTGGGGCAGAAAGAATAGCAATCAGCCCCAGCATTTT
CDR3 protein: CASWGRKNSNQPQHF

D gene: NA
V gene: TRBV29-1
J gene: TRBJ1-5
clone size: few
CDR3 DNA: TGCAGCGCGCGACACGGGGCAGGGACTTATCAGCCCCAGCATTTT
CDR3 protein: CSARHGAGTYQPQHF

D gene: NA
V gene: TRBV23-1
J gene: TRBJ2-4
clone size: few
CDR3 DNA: TGCGCCAGCAGCAGTCAGTATCAGTACTTC
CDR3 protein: CASSSQYQYF

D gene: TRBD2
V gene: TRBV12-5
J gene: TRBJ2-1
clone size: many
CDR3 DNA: TGTGCTAGTGGTACCGGGACTAGCGAATACAATGAGCAGTTCTTC
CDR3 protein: CASGTGTSEYNEQFF

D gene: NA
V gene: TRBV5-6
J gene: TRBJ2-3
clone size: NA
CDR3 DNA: TGTGCCAGCAGCTTGGCGGCTACAGGGTGGACAGATACGCAGTATTTT
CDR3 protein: CASSLAATGWTDTQYF

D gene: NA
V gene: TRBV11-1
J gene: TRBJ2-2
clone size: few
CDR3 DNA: TGTGCCAGCAGCTTATACGGGGGTAACACCGGGGAGCTGTTTTTT
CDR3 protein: CASSLYGGNTGELFF

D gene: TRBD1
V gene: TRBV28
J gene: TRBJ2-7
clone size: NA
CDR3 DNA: TGTGCCAGCAGGCGGACAGGACCGACCTCCTACGAGCAGTACTTC
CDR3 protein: CASRRTGPTSYEQYF

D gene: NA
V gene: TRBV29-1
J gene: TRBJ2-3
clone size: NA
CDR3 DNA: TGCAGCGTCGGAGATACGCAGTATTTT
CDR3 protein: CSVGDTQYF

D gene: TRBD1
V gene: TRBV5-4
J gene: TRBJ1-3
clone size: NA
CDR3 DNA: TGTGCCAGCAGCCAAGTTTCAGGGGGCTCTGGAAACACCATATATTTT
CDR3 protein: CASSQVSGGSGNTIYF

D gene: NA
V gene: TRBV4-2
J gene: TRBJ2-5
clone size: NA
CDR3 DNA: TGTGCCAGCAGCCAAGATTCCGTCGGAGAGACCCAGTACTTC
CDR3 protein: CASSQDSVGETQYF

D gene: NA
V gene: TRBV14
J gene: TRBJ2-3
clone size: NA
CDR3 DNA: TGTGCCAGCAGCCAGAACACAGGGGATACGCAGTATTTT
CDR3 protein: CASSQNTGDTQYF

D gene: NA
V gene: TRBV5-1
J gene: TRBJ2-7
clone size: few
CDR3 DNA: TGCGCCAGCAGCCTTAATACAGATTCCTACGAGCAGTACTTC
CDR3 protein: CASSLNTDSYEQYF

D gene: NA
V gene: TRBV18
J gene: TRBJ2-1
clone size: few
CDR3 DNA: TGTGCCAGCTCACCACCGGCAGGGGCATACAATGAGCAGTTCTTC
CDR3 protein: CASSPPAGAYNEQFF

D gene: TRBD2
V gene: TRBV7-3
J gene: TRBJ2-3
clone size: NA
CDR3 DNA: TGTGCCAGCAGTAGCGGGAGATTCGCAGATACGCAGTATTTT
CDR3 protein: CASSSGRFADTQYF

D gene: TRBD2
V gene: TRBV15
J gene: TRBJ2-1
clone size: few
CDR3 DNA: TGTGCCACCAGCAGACGGACTAGCGGTTACTTCAATGAGCAGTTCTTC
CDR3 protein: CATSRRTSGYFNEQFF

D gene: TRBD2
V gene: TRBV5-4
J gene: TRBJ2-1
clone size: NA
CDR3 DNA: TGTGCCAGCAGCATATGGACTAGCGGGAGCAGTGAGCAGTTCTTC
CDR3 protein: CASSIWTSGSSEQFF

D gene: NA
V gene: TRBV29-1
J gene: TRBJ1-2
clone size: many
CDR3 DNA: TGCAGCGTTGAATTGAACAGTGGATATGGCTACACCTTC
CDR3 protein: CSVELNSGYGYTF

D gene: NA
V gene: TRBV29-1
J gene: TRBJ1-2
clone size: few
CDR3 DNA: TGCAGCGTTGAAGTGGCGGCCCTCGCTAACTATGGCTACACCTTC
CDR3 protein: CSVEVAALANYGYTF

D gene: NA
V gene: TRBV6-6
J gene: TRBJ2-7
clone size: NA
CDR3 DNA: TGTGCCAGCAGTAAAACAAGGAGCTCCTACGAGCAGTACTTC
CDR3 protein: CASSKTRSSYEQYF

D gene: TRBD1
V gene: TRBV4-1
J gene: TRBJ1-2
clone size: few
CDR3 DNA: TGCGCCAGCAGCCAGTTCAAGGGGGCGCAATCGGAAATTTATGGCTACACCTTC
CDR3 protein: CASSQFKGAQSEIYGYTF

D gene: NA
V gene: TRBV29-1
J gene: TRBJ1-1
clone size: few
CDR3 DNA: TGCAGCGGGAGACAGGCCAACACTGAAGCTTTCTTT
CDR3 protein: CSGRQANTEAFF

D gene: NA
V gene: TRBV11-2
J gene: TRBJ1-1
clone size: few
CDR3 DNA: TGTGCCAGCAGCTTAGAGGTGCGCAGGGCCGCTTTCTTT
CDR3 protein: CASSLEVRRAAFF

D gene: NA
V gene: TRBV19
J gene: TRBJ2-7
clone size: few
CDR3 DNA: TGTGCCAGTAGTCCGGGAAAATCCTACGAGCAGTACTTC
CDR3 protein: CASSPGKSYEQYF